These T cell receptor beta chains were read from a single sample in a study of T-cell memory formation after mild COVID-19. MiXCR was run by TCRdb on the 5' RACE reads, yielding one entry per CDR3 protein. The sample lists about 360,000 distinct CDR3 sequences; roughly 13% were seen once. Sequencing input: PBMCs or a T cell subset sorted from them (not recorded which). The receptors were sampled from a young man who had mild COVID-19 (a few samples of this study predate the infection). Cell type and time point are not known. Each CDR3 is given without its conserved first and last residue.

>TRBJ2-5|TRBV28
ASSLTGPKAQY
>TRBJ2-7|TRBV3-1
ASSLMGRTEQY
>TRBJ1-4|TRBV7-2
ASSNQKGHEKLF
>TRBJ2-1|TRBV9
ASSAQQNEQF
>TRBJ2-3|TRBV3-1
ASSQRDTQY
>TRBJ2-1|TRBV5-1
ASSLGLADYNEQF
>TRBJ2-5|TRBV6-2/TRBV6-3
ASSYNGVYQETQY
>TRBJ2-4|TRBV20-1
SARGLRDTSALAKNIQY
>TRBJ2-3|TRBV6-5
ASTSLAGYTDTQY
>TRBJ1-5|TRBV6-1
ASRVRGQAFNQPQH
>TRBJ2-5|TRBV5-1
ASSPEWTGQETQY
>TRBJ1-1|TRBV5-1
ASSLGQGHTEAF
>TRBJ1-1|TRBV6-6
ASSPPGETEAF
>TRBJ2-5|TRBV7-2
ASSLRTLETQY
>TRBJ1-1|TRBV6-2/TRBV6-3
ASSYYTREKAF
>TRBJ2-7|TRBV7-6
ASSLGLGQYEQY
>TRBJ2-1|TRBV2
ASRGGQVRRDEQF
>TRBJ2-7|TRBV20-1
SAQYRGPAGEQY
>TRBJ2-7|TRBV5-1
ASRRDSYEQY
>TRBJ2-2|TRBV21-1
ASSKVGAGNTGELF
>TRBJ2-4|TRBV19
ASSEPGGGNIQY
>TRBJ1-3|TRBV14
ASSQVPGGNSSGNTIY
>TRBJ1-5|TRBV27
ASSLIGGSQPQH
>TRBJ2-3|TRBV7-2
ASSSYTTEY
>TRBJ1-1|TRBV19
ASIPGLGRNTEAF
>TRBJ2-7|TRBV7-9
ASSIDRGLLREQY
>TRBJ1-1|TRBV5-4
ASSAGQQPLPRAF
>TRBJ2-5|TRBV20-1
SARDAEQETQY
>TRBJ2-2|TRBV12-3/TRBV12-4
ASSEFVGLAGSAAGELF
>TRBJ2-2|TRBV6-4
ASSEGDYPGELF
>TRBJ2-7|TRBV20-1
SARVQGSSYEQY
>TRBJ2-1|TRBV6-4
ASSDSGGLPYNEQF
>TRBJ1-1|TRBV5-1
ASSEQGMNTEAF
>TRBJ2-1|TRBV6-2/TRBV6-3
ASRTGTAYNEQF
>TRBJ2-7|TRBV5-1
ASSTLQGSYEQY
>TRBJ1-1|TRBV6-2/TRBV6-3
ASSGQTEAF
>TRBJ2-3|TRBV5-1
ASSLGGPVGDTQY
>TRBJ2-1|TRBV5-1
ASSLGGGQNEQF
>TRBJ1-6|TRBV4-1
ASSHERSTNYNSPLH
>TRBJ1-6|TRBV18
ASSPRAPENSPLH
>TRBJ1-5|TRBV4-2
ASSQAPTGNQPQH
>TRBJ2-1|TRBV5-1
ASSPGRTSYNEQF
>TRBJ2-3|TRBV6-5
ASVAGGNTDTQY
>TRBJ2-5|TRBV20-1
SARALGVAVLETQY
>TRBJ2-5|TRBV7-2
ASSLPPSGVETQY
>TRBJ1-6|TRBV6-5
ASSGTVNSPLH
>TRBJ1-4|TRBV6-6
ASSYSRGVGGEKLF
>TRBJ2-1|TRBV7-7
ASSWAGDNEQF
>TRBJ2-1|TRBV6-5
ASSYVDGEQF